One and the same sample provided the 7 T cell receptor beta chains below, sequenced in a study of cytomegalovirus exposure and HLA in healthy donors. The PCR made use of 60 Vbeta and 13 Jbeta primers. Generated by immunoSEQ multiplex PCR, the TCRdb table keeps only in-frame clones and is missing some. The sample lists 150,000 to 200,000 clones, roughly 90% occurring once. Material for sequencing was PBMCs. Receptor source: a girl less than two years old in good health and CMV-seronegative.

This clone was picked up a small number of times. The V and J genes are TRBV4-3 and TRBJ2-1; 7 bases are shared with TRBD2. Germline CDR1 is LGHNA and CDR2 is YSLEER. V was clipped by 2 bases and J by 0 bases; unmatched bases: 10. The CDR3 sequence is 18 residues long. CDR3 protein: CASSQNQLAYSSYNEQFF. As DNA, the CDR3 is TGCGCCAGCAGCCAAAACCAACTAGCGTATAGCTCCTACAATGAGCAGTTCTTC.

In its sample, this clone was seen a few times. This rearrangement joins TRBV7-9 to TRBJ1-1; possible D gene TRBD1, 5 bases. The length of the CDR3 is 16 residues. The V gene lost 5 bases and the J gene lost 3 bases, with 19 bases spanning the gap. Germline loops: CDR1 SEHNR, CDR2 FQNEAQ (reference sequence). The DNA of the CDR3 is TGTGCCAGCAGCCCCCGTGGGCGGGGGAGTGACACTGAAGCTTTCTTT. As protein: CASSPRGRGSDTEAFF. The full variable domain, with the rest looked up from reference TRBV7-9 and TRBJ1-1, is DTGVSQNPRHKITKRGQNVTFRCDPISEHNRLYWYRQTLGQGPEFLTYFQNEAQLEKSRLLSDRFSAERPKGSFSTLEIQRTEQGDSAMYLCASSPRGRGSDTEAFFGQGTRLTVV.

The chain carries TRBV5-5 and TRBJ2-7; 7 bases fit TRBD2. The CDR3 consists of 16 residues. Germline V gene lookup returns CDR1 SGHKS and CDR2 YYEKEE (reference sequence). The V and J ends lost 0 bases and 4 bases, in that order; junction bases with no gene match: 10. Here the CDR3 DNA reads TGTGCCAGCAGCTTGGGACTAGCCCCTATCGAGTACGAGCAGTACTTC. Protein product: CASSLGLAPIEYEQYF.

V is TRBV10-3 and J is TRBJ2-7; possibly TRBD2 for D (5 bases). V was shortened by 2 bases and J by 5 bases, with 19 bases between the two germline ends. The CDR3 length is 16 residues. Germline lookup yields CDR1 ENHRY and CDR2 SYGVKD. CDR3 sequence: CAISETLLGPGDEQYF. In DNA form, the CDR3 reads TGTGCCATCAGTGAGACCTTACTAGGTCCTGGGGACGAGCAGTACTTC.

The rearrangement joins TRBV6-5 to TRBJ1-5; unclear D gene. V lost 2 bases and J lost 7, with 12 bases in between. Per the germline V gene, CDR1 is MNHEY and CDR2 is SVGAGI. The CDR3 runs 14 residues. Here the CDR3 reads CASSYVGGSQPQHF. CDR3 bases: TGTGCCAGCAGTTACGTCGGCGGGAGCCAGCCCCAGCATTTT.

This clone has just a few counts. V usage is TRBV5-1 and J usage is TRBJ2-5; 11 bases are a match to TRBD1. This CDR3 has 15 amino acids. The germline V gene has CDR1 SGHRS and CDR2 YFSETQ. V gave up 4 bases and J gave up 4 bases; unmatched junction bases: 6. CDR3 DNA: TGCGCCAGCAGCCCGGGGACAGGGGGTGGAGAGACCCAGTACTTC. The encoded protein is CASSPGTGGGETQYF.

The chain's CDR3 is CASSPRALTDTQYF. Here the CDR3 DNA reads TGTGCCAGCAGCCCACGAGCCTTGACAGATACGCAGTATTTT. This chain links TRBV9 with TRBJ2-3, with D unresolved. Germline V lookup: CDR1 SGDLS, CDR2 YYNGEE. The CDR3 has 14 amino acids. Trimming stripped 4 bases from V and 3 bases from J, with 12 bases between.